Listed below are T cell receptor beta chains from one sample, sequenced in a study of beta chain features in type 1 diabetes. Some clones are missing from TCRdb's copy, which holds only in-frame ones; the method was immunoSEQ multiplex PCR. This table holds 900,000 or so clones, about a sixth found once. Sequenced material: naive CD4+ T cells from blood. These receptors came from a woman younger than 35 in good health. The CDR3 runs from the conserved cysteine through the conserved F or W. D genes are given only for firm matches. Clone size is stated in some rows and not others, as once, few, many or a class when expanded.

>12|TRBJ2-7|TRBV10-3|NA|NA
CAISEHDYEQYF
TGTGCCATCAGTGAGCACGACTACGAGCAGTACTTC
>14|TRBJ2-2|TRBV9|NA|NA
CASRRYQNTGELFF
TGTGCCAGCAGACGTTATCAGAACACCGGGGAGCTGTTTTTT
>10|TRBJ2-1|TRBV5-6|NA|NA
CASSGAEQFF
TGTGCCAGCAGCGGGGCTGAGCAGTTCTTC
>14|TRBJ1-1|TRBV7-9|TRBD1|NA
CASSSRDSHTEAFF
TGTGCCAGCAGCTCCAGGGACAGCCACACTGAAGCTTTCTTT
>11|TRBJ2-5|TRBV20-1|NA|NA
CSATPGLAQYF
TGCAGTGCAACACCCGGGTTGGCCCAGTACTTC
>13|TRBJ2-5|TRBV18|NA|NA
CASSPLKQETQYF
TGTGCCAGCTCACCACTGAAACAAGAGACCCAGTACTTC
>12|TRBJ2-3|TRBV5-1|NA|few
CASSLGADTQYF
TGCGCCAGCAGCCTAGGAGCAGATACGCAGTATTTT
>18|TRBJ2-3|TRBV5-1|TRBD1|NA
CASSLASSGGPSTDTQYF
TGCGCCAGCAGCTTGGCCAGCTCAGGGGGACCCAGCACAGATACGCAGTATTTT
>15|TRBJ2-3|TRBV10-3|TRBD2|few
CAIRNSGRGTDTQYF
TGTGCCATCAGAAATAGCGGGAGGGGAACAGATACGCAGTATTTT
>13|TRBJ1-1|TRBV7-2|NA|NA
CASSLGAGTEAFF
TGTGCCAGCAGCTTAGGCGCGGGCACTGAAGCTTTCTTT
>15|TRBJ2-5|TRBV7-9|NA|few
CASTLMGGNQETQYF
TGTGCCAGCACCCTAATGGGAGGTAACCAAGAGACCCAGTACTTC
>15|TRBJ2-1|TRBV11-2|TRBD2|NA
CASSWREGLNNEQFF
TGTGCCAGCAGCTGGCGGGAGGGCCTGAACAATGAGCAGTTCTTC
>15|TRBJ2-6|TRBV28|NA|few
CASSLAASGANVLTF
TGTGCCAGCAGTTTAGCGGCTTCGGGGGCCAACGTCCTGACTTTC
>10|TRBJ1-2|TRBV2|NA|many
CASRRPGYTF
TGTGCCAGCAGGAGGCCGGGCTACACCTTC
>16|TRBJ2-7|TRBV21-1|NA|few
CASSTGGDRGAGEQYF
TGTGCCAGCAGCACCGGTGGGGACAGGGGTGCGGGGGAGCAGTACTTC
>17|TRBJ2-1|TRBV18|TRBD2|few
CASSPATPRLANNEQFF
TGTGCCAGCTCACCCGCTACCCCGAGACTAGCCAACAATGAGCAGTTCTTC
>15|TRBJ2-1|TRBV27|TRBD1|NA
CASSFSGRGRNEQFF
TGTGCCAGCAGTTTTTCGGGCAGGGGGCGGAATGAGCAGTTCTTC
>12|TRBJ2-7|TRBV28|NA|few
CASSFKGYEQYF
TGTGCCAGCAGTTTTAAGGGCTACGAGCAGTACTTC
>13|TRBJ2-7|TRBV13|TRBD1|few
CASSFGTVGEQYF
TGTGCCAGCAGCTTCGGGACAGTCGGGGAGCAGTACTTC
>11|TRBJ2-1|TRBV5-4|NA|NA
CASSAYNEQFF
TGTGCCAGCAGCGCATACAATGAGCAGTTCTTC
>15|TRBJ1-5|TRBV11-2|NA|NA
CASSLSGPDNQPQHF
TGTGCCAGCAGCTTATCAGGGCCGGATAATCAGCCCCAGCATTTT
>13|TRBJ2-3|TRBV28|TRBD2|NA
CASRTSNSDTQYF
TGTGCCAGCAGGACTAGCAATTCAGATACGCAGTATTTT
>16|TRBJ2-1|TRBV27|NA|few
CASSGVYRTSYNEQFF
TGTGCCAGCAGTGGAGTATATCGTACCTCCTACAATGAGCAGTTCTTC
>13|TRBJ1-5|TRBV27|NA|NA
CASSLELGQPQHF
TGTGCCAGCAGTTTAGAGTTAGGTCAGCCCCAGCATTTT
>18|TRBJ2-7|TRBV4-3|TRBD2|NA
CASSQVRFPSGGIYEQYF
TGCGCCAGCAGCCAAGTCCGATTCCCTAGCGGGGGGATTTACGAGCAGTACTTC
>16|TRBJ2-1|TRBV5-1|NA|few
CASSLVGSGGFNEQFF
TGCGCCAGCAGCTTGGTAGGTAGCGGAGGATTCAATGAGCAGTTCTTC
>14|TRBJ2-2|TRBV4-3|NA|few
CASSQGSSLGELFF
TGCGCCAGCAGCCAAGGATCTTCTCTCGGGGAGCTGTTTTTT
>13|TRBJ1-5|TRBV4-1|NA|NA
CASSQDTNQPQHF
TGCGCCAGCAGCCAAGATACAAACCAGCCCCAGCATTTT
>16|TRBJ2-7|TRBV23-1|TRBD2|NA
CASIGRRRLAEYEQYF
TGCGCCAGCATCGGACGGAGGCGACTAGCGGAGTACGAGCAGTACTTC
>18|TRBJ2-6|TRBV10-3|NA|few
CAISESGRGSSGANVLTF
TGTGCCATCAGTGAGTCGGGCAGGGGAAGCTCTGGGGCCAACGTCCTGACTTTC
>17|TRBJ1-2|TRBV27|TRBD1|NA
CASSQYRDRLVLAGYTF
TGTGCCAGCAGTCAATACCGGGACAGGCTTGTGCTGGCTGGCTACACCTTC
>12|TRBJ2-5|TRBV7-9|TRBD1|NA
CASSRDSETQYF
TGTGCCAGCAGCCGGGACAGTGAGACCCAGTACTTC
>13|TRBJ2-3|TRBV28|NA|NA
CASKQASTDTQYF
TGTGCCAGCAAACAGGCAAGCACAGATACGCAGTATTTT
>13|TRBJ2-5|TRBV27|NA|NA
CASRMAGQETQYF
TGTGCCAGCAGGATGGCGGGCCAAGAGACCCAGTACTTC
>18|TRBJ2-6|TRBV14|TRBD1|NA
CASSLWTGFDSGANVLTF
TGTGCCAGCAGCCTCTGGACAGGGTTCGACTCTGGGGCCAACGTCCTGACTTTC
>17|TRBJ2-3|TRBV4-2|NA|NA
CASSQAGQSFAADTQYF
TGTGCCAGCAGCCAAGCCGGACAGAGTTTCGCTGCCGATACGCAGTATTTT
>14|TRBJ1-1|TRBV6-5|NA|NA
CASTPGGGYTEAFF
TGTGCCAGCACTCCTGGGGGGGGTTACACTGAAGCTTTCTTT
>15|TRBJ2-7|TRBV2|TRBD1|few
CASRNRDRGSYEQYF
TGTGCCAGCAGGAACCGGGACAGGGGGTCCTACGAGCAGTACTTC
>14|TRBJ2-7|TRBV28|TRBD1|NA
CASRDRGPPYEQYF
TGTGCCAGCAGGGACAGGGGGCCTCCCTACGAGCAGTACTTC
>14|TRBJ2-2|TRBV2|NA|NA
CASFNGGFAGELFF
TGTGCCAGCTTCAATGGGGGTTTTGCCGGGGAGCTGTTTTTT
>15|TRBJ2-3|TRBV7-2|TRBD1|few
CASSLLRGRTDTQYF
TGTGCCAGCAGCTTATTAAGGGGGCGCACAGATACGCAGTATTTT
>13|TRBJ1-1|TRBV6-5|NA|few
CASSYDPQGKAFF
TGTGCCAGCAGTTACGATCCCCAGGGGAAAGCTTTCTTT
>14|TRBJ2-3|TRBV6-1|TRBD2|few
CASSVAGATDTQYF
TGTGCCAGCAGCGTAGCGGGAGCCACAGATACGCAGTATTTT
>17|TRBJ2-7|TRBV27|TRBD1|few
CASSFGRTGGVPYEQYF
TGTGCCAGCAGTTTCGGAAGGACAGGGGGCGTCCCCTACGAGCAGTACTTC
>15|TRBJ2-1|TRBV7-9|TRBD2|NA
CASSPGLAEGNEQFF
TGTGCCAGCAGCCCGGGACTAGCGGAGGGCAATGAGCAGTTCTTC
>13|TRBJ2-5|TRBV15|NA|few
CATSRDERVTQYF
TGTGCCACCAGCAGAGATGAGCGGGTGACCCAGTACTTC
>14|TRBJ2-2|TRBV5-1|TRBD2|few
CASSLAANTGELFF
TGCGCCAGCAGCCTAGCGGCGAACACCGGGGAGCTGTTTTTT
>18|TRBJ2-3|TRBV4-3|NA|few
CASSRRWERGFGTDTQYF
TGCGCCAGCAGTCGTAGGTGGGAGCGAGGTTTTGGCACAGATACGCAGTATTTT
>16|TRBJ2-4|TRBV14|NA|NA
CASSPKGIGAKNIQYF
TGTGCCAGCAGCCCAAAGGGAATTGGAGCCAAAAACATTCAGTACTTC
>19|TRBJ1-2|TRBV27|NA|few
CASSRTVAAGASRLAGYTF
TGTGCCAGCAGTCGTACGGTGGCGGCAGGGGCAAGTCGGTTGGCTGGCTACACCTTC
>16|TRBJ1-5|TRBV28|TRBD1|few
CASSYRDRGSAQPQHF
TGTGCCAGCAGTTACCGGGACAGGGGATCGGCCCAGCCCCAGCATTTT
>16|TRBJ1-2|TRBV5-1|TRBD1|few
CASSLLYGQGLYGYTF
TGCGCCAGCAGCTTGTTGTACGGACAGGGGCTCTATGGCTACACCTTC
>15|TRBJ2-2|TRBV4-2|NA|NA
CASSQPLDSTGELFF
TGTGCCAGCAGCCAACCCCTCGATTCGACCGGGGAGCTGTTTTTT
>14|TRBJ2-1|TRBV19|NA|NA
CASSIDRWSTGQFF
TGTGCCAGTAGTATAGATCGGTGGAGTACAGGCCAGTTCTTC
>17|TRBJ2-3|TRBV11-2|NA|few
CASSASLSGEALDTQYF
TGTGCCAGCAGCGCTTCCCTTAGCGGCGAAGCGTTAGATACGCAGTATTTT
>14|TRBJ2-7|TRBV28|TRBD2|few
CASNPSGGTYEQYF
TGTGCCAGCAACCCTAGCGGGGGGACCTACGAGCAGTACTTC
>15|TRBJ1-2|TRBV28|TRBD1|NA
CASSPRDRDTVGYTF
TGTGCCAGCAGTCCGCGGGACAGGGATACGGTTGGCTACACCTTC
>14|TRBJ2-7|TRBV14|NA|NA
CASSQEGGGREQYF
TGTGCCAGCAGCCAAGAGGGCGGGGGCAGGGAGCAGTACTTC
>21|TRBJ2-7|TRBV28|TRBD1|NA
CASSSNRSLTGGSRMNYEQYF
TGTGCCAGCAGTTCGAACCGGTCCCTCACAGGGGGCTCGAGGATGAACTACGAGCAGTACTTC
>15|TRBJ1-2|TRBV9|NA|NA
CASSVGGWSLYGYTF
TGTGCCAGCAGCGTAGGGGGATGGAGTCTCTATGGCTACACCTTC